This passage covers 11 T cell receptor beta chains from one sample sequenced in a study of CD8+ T cells in alopecia areata. The sample's treatment: oral pan-JAK inhibitor, 5-10 mg twice daily. RNA extraction was followed by reverse transcription into cDNA, which acted as the sequencing template. Sequenced by immunoSEQ multiplex PCR; TCRdb stores in-frame clones only, minus some. The sample includes tens of thousands of clones, around 46% of them seen just once. Sequenced material: CD8+ T cells sorted from blood, taken between weeks 36 and 40, from a patient treated with tofacitinib. These receptors were obtained from a human donor with alopecia areata.

This clone was detected only once. The chain recombines TRBV11-2 with TRBJ2-7; no firm D call. Germline V gene data show CDR1 as SGHAT and CDR2 as FQNNGV. The length of the CDR3 is 13 residues. Trimming pared 1 base from V and 4 bases from J, leaving 8 bases between. The chain's CDR3 is CASSLGLGYEQYF. CDR3 nucleotide sequence: TGTGCCAGCAGCTTAGGTCTGGGATACGAGCAGTACTTC. Combining the CDR3 with reference TRBV11-2 and TRBJ2-7 gives the whole variable domain EAGVAQSPRYKIIEKRQSVAFWCNPISGHATLYWYQQILGQGPKLLIQFQNNGVVDDSQLPKDRFSAERLKGVDSTLKIQPAKLEDSAVYLCASSLGLGYEQYFGPGTRLTVT.

This chain joins TRBV23-1 and TRBJ2-7; 9 bases align to TRBD1. TRBV23-1 is an ORF for which the function is uncertain. The CDR3 totals 15 residues. The junction had 6 bases not matched to a gene; V was cut back by 3 bases and J by 3 bases. The chain's CDR3 is CASSQPGQGNYEQYF. The DNA of the CDR3 is TGCGCCAGCAGTCAGCCGGGACAGGGTAACTACGAGCAGTACTTC.

In this sample, this clone turned up a few times. The J gene is TRBJ2-2, the V gene TRBV4-1, with 11 bases aligning to TRBD2. The CDR3 sequence is 16 residues long. J was trimmed by 7 bases and V by 0 bases; bases with no gene match: 4. The V gene's germline CDR1 is MGHRA and CDR2 YSYEKL. CDR3 sequence (DNA): TGCGCCAGCAGCCAAGAGCGGACTAGCGGGTACGGGGAGCTGTTTTTT. Translated, it gives CASSQERTSGYGELFF.

This clone was observed a handful of times. The rearrangement links TRBV29-1 to TRBJ2-2; no clear D gene. The length of the CDR3 is 15 residues. V dropped 6 bases and J dropped 3 bases, with 17 bases sitting between them. The V gene's germline CDR1 is SQVTM and CDR2 ANQGSEA. In DNA form, the CDR3 reads TGCAGCGTCCTCTTGATAAGGAAGGACACCGGGGAGCTGTTTTTT. It codes for CSVLLIRKDTGELFF.

This chain uses TRBV29-1 with TRBJ1-2, with D unclear. Looked up from germline, CDR1 is SQVTM and CDR2 is ANQGSEA. The V end was cut by 5 bases, the J end by 4 bases, with 8 bases between. This CDR3 is 11 amino acids long. CDR3 amino acids: CSVSWGYGYTF. CDR3 nucleotide sequence: TGCAGCGTTTCGTGGGGCTATGGCTACACCTTC.

V gene TRBV15 combines with J gene TRBJ1-2; no reliable D call. V was clipped by 5 bases and J by 8 bases, with 15 bases between them. Germline CDR1 LNHNV, CDR2 YYDKDF (reference sequence). The CDR3 loop spans 13 amino acids. CDR3 in DNA: TGTGCCACCAGCCCCCGCCGGGTAAACGGCTACACCTTC. Translation gives CATSPRRVNGYTF. The whole variable domain, remainder taken from reference TRBV15 and TRBJ1-2, is DAMVIQNPRYQVTQFGKPVTLSCSQTLNHNVMYWYQQKSSQAPKLLFHYYDKDFNNEADTPDNFQSRRPNTSFCFLDIRSPGLGDTAMYLCATSPRRVNGYTFGSGTRLTVV.

For this clone: At one end the junction does not follow the germline gene, possibly because of a read error. This chain joins TRBV30 and TRBJ2-2; D is ambiguous. The germline V gene has CDR1 GTSNPN and CDR2 SVGIG (reference sequence). This CDR3 is built from 11 residues. CDR3 DNA sequence: TGCACTCTTGCGGACACCGGGGAGCTGTTTTTT. Amino acids: CTLADTGELFF.

The rearrangement links TRBV7-9 to TRBJ2-7; 7 positions match TRBD2. This CDR3 comprises 15 residues. Germline V lookup: CDR1 SEHNR, CDR2 FQNEAQ (reference sequence). V trimming: 5 bases; J trimming: 5 bases; junction bases outside the gene matches: 12. The CDR3 protein is CASSHPDWEGDEQYF. The CDR3, as DNA: TGTGCCAGCAGCCATCCTGATTGGGAGGGAGACGAGCAGTACTTC. Full variable domain (outside the CDR3, taken from reference TRBV7-9 and TRBJ2-7): DTGVSQNPRHKITKRGQNVTFRCDPISEHNRLYWYRQTLGQGPEFLTYFQNEAQLEKSRLLSDRFSAERPKGSFSTLEIQRTEQGDSAMYLCASSHPDWEGDEQYFGPGTRLTVT.

For the CDR3, the DNA is TGCGCCAGCAGCGTACCCGGGGCGGGAGCCACAGATACGCAGTATTTT. Amino acid sequence: CASSVPGAGATDTQYF. This chain uses TRBV5-1 with TRBJ2-3; 7 bases are a match to TRBD2. CDR1 and CDR2 from the germline V gene are SGHRS and YFSETQ. The trim removed 4 bases at V and 2 bases at J, leaving 10 bases unmatched. The CDR3 runs to 16 residues.

The rearrangement links TRBV2 to TRBJ2-5; D is unclear. Germline CDR1 is SNHLY and CDR2 is FYNNEI. There are 13 residues in the CDR3. V was cut by 8 bases and J by 1 base, with 11 bases left in between. The CDR3 DNA is TGTGCCAGCCCCTCGGGCCTCCAAGAGACCCAGTACTTC. It specifies CASPSGLQETQYF.

This chain connects TRBV25-1 to TRBJ2-7; 8 positions agree with TRBD2. This CDR3 is built from 14 residues. The junction had 5 bases not matched to a gene; V was cut back by 5 bases and J by 2 bases. Germline CDR1 is MGHDK and CDR2 is SYGVNS. The CDR3 is CASSLTSGTYEQYF. CDR3 nucleotide sequence: TGTGCCAGCAGTCTAACTAGCGGAACCTACGAGCAGTACTTC.